These 29 T cell receptor beta chains originate from one sample sequenced in a study of OX40 agonist ivuxolimab in advanced cancers. Here immunoSEQ multiplex PCR was the method, and the copy in TCRdb shows in-frame clones only, minus some. The sample has tens of thousands of clones; roughly nine tenths are singletons. Here the sequenced sample was CD4+ or CD8+ T cells sorted from blood, taken in a trial of the OX40 agonist ivuxolimab. The receptors stem from an adult with an advanced solid tumor such as melanoma, head and neck, liver or kidney cancer.

The chain links TRBV7-2 to TRBJ2-3, with 7 bases fitting TRBD1. Germline V gives CDR1 SGHTA, CDR2 FQGNSA. With 6 bases clipped from V and 5 bases from J, the junction kept 8 bases outside the gene matches. CDR3 length: 14 residues. In DNA form, the CDR3 reads TGTGCCAGCAGGTTCCGGACAGGCAGAGATACGCAGTATTTT. Amino acids: CASRFRTGRDTQYF.

This chain connects TRBV10-3 to TRBJ2-1, with TRBD2 identical over 15 bases. V shed 0 bases and J 7 bases; nucleotides not matched to a gene: 4. From germline, CDR1 is ENHRY and CDR2 SYGVKD. There are 17 residues in the CDR3. CDR3 bases: TGTGCCATCAGTGAGTCGACCGGGACTAGCGGGAGGAATGAGCAGTTCTTC. Translated: CAISESTGTSGRNEQFF.

The chain has TRBV2 and TRBJ1-1; D is unresolved. Germline values: CDR1 SNHLY, CDR2 FYNNEI. The CDR3 extends over 17 amino acids. Trimming shortened V by 1 base and J by 1 base, and 16 bases separated the two germline ends. This chain's CDR3 is CASSEVGIGWRNTEAFF. In DNA, the CDR3 is TGTGCCAGCAGTGAAGTAGGGATTGGGTGGCGGAACACTGAAGCTTTCTTT.

V and J are TRBV19 and TRBJ2-5; TRBD2 aligns across 7 bases. Germline V gives CDR1 LNHDA, CDR2 SQIVND (reference sequence). This CDR3 is 12 amino acids long. The V segment lost 5 bases and the J segment 14 bases; nucleotides outside the gene matches: 11. Here the CDR3 DNA reads TGTGCCAGTAGTGGGTTGGGCCTAGCGGTCTACTTC. Protein sequence: CASSGLGLAVYF. The whole variable domain, filled in from reference TRBV19 and TRBJ2-5, reads DGGITQSPKYLFRKEGQNVTLSCEQNLNHDAMYWYRQDPGQGLRLIYYSQIVNDFQKGDIAEGYSVSREKKESFPLTVTSAQKNPTAFYLCASSGLGLAVYFGPGTRLLVL.

The V call is TRBV14, the J call TRBJ1-2; D unclear. The CDR3 contains 18 residues. The germline CDR1 and CDR2 sequences are SGHDN and FVKESK. With 0 bases removed from V and 7 bases from J, the gap between germline ends came to 24 bases. Here the CDR3 reads CASSQDLTDAIDFFGYTF. CDR3 DNA: TGTGCCAGCAGCCAAGATCTTACGGACGCCATTGATTTTTTTGGCTACACCTTC.

Turning to this clone: At one end the junction does not follow the germline gene, possibly because of a read error. The CDR3, as DNA: TGTGCTAGCAGGTTCCGGGACACCGGGGAGCTGTTTTTT. It is translated as CASRFRDTGELFF. This rearrangement joins TRBV7-7 to TRBJ2-2, with unresolved D. Germline loops: CDR1 SSHAT, CDR2 FNYEAQ (reference sequence). This CDR3 has 13 amino acids.

The chain couples TRBV11-3 to TRBJ2-5; D gene uncertain. Trimming took 5 bases from V and 1 from J, leaving 11 bases between them. There are 14 residues in the CDR3. CDR1 and CDR2 from the germline V gene are SGHNT and YENEEA. CDR3 sequence reads: CASSTRTAQETQYF. The CDR3 region has the DNA TGTGCCAGCAGCACACGGACGGCCCAAGAGACCCAGTACTTC.

The rearrangement links TRBV7-8 to TRBJ1-1; the D is unclear. CDR3 size: 14 residues. Germline loops: CDR1 SGHVS, CDR2 FQNEAQ. V shed 2 bases and J shed 2 bases, with 9 bases lying between them. The CDR3 loop is CASSLRAGNTEAFF. The CDR3 nucleotides read TGTGCCAGCAGCTTAAGAGCAGGTAACACTGAAGCTTTCTTT.

The chain employs TRBV7-8 and TRBJ2-7; 9 bases are shared with TRBD1. Looked up from germline, CDR1 is SGHVS and CDR2 is FQNEAQ. The CDR3 extends over 15 amino acids. V was clipped by 6 bases and J by 2 bases; unmatched bases: 8. The CDR3 bases are TGTGCCAGCAGTTTACGGGACAGGGCCCCCTACGAGCAGTACTTC. This codes for CASSLRDRAPYEQYF.

In its sample, this clone was seen once. In the same sample, other DNA sequences code for this CDR3. The chain employs TRBV5-1 and TRBJ2-3, with TRBD2 identical over 13 bases. The CDR3 contains 16 residues. In germline, CDR1 is SGHRS, CDR2 YFSETQ. Trimming removed 0 bases from V and 3 bases from J; junction bases left unmatched: 1. The CDR3 DNA reads as TGCGCCAGCAGCTTGGTACTAGCGGGAGGGACAGATACGCAGTATTTT. Translated: CASSLVLAGGTDTQYF.

This clone was detected a few times. The V gene is TRBV10-2, the J gene TRBJ2-3, with 9 bases aligning to TRBD1. Losses at the gene ends were 5 bases for V and 6 bases for J; bases not matched to a gene: 12. Germline CDR1 WSHSY, CDR2 SAAADI. The CDR3 length is 16 residues. CDR3: CASSSLRTGVADTQYF. CDR3 DNA sequence: TGCGCCAGCAGTAGCCTCCGGACAGGGGTGGCGGATACGCAGTATTTT.

J is TRBJ2-2 and V is TRBV5-5; D is unresolved. Germline CDR1 SGHKS, CDR2 YYEKEE (reference sequence). The ends were cut back, 0 bases at V and 0 bases at J, with 6 bases in the middle. The CDR3 is 15 amino acids. CDR3: CASSLGAANTGELFF. The DNA of the CDR3 is TGTGCCAGCAGCTTGGGGGCGGCGAACACCGGGGAGCTGTTTTTT.

This sequence joins TRBV6-4 and TRBJ1-5, with a possible D match to TRBD1 (5 bases). Trimming shortened V by 8 bases and J by 7 bases, and 15 bases separated the two germline ends. CDR1 is MRHNA and CDR2 is SNTAGT in the germline V gene. The CDR3 is 13 amino acids. The CDR3: CASAPGMGQPQHF. The CDR3 nucleotides are TGTGCCAGCGCTCCAGGGATGGGGCAGCCCCAGCATTTT.

J is TRBJ2-3 and V is TRBV6-1; D is unresolved. The germline V gene has CDR1 MNHNS and CDR2 SASEGT. With 2 bases removed from V and 7 bases from J, the gap between germline ends came to 7 bases. CDR3 length: 12 amino acids. The CDR3 region is CASSEFIYTQYF. The CDR3 nucleotides are TGTGCCAGCAGTGAATTTATATATACGCAGTATTTT.

V is TRBV5-1 and J is TRBJ2-4, with 14 bases lining up with TRBD2. With V trimmed by 4 bases and J by 8 bases, 2 bases remained unmatched. The CDR3 is 14 residues long. Germline CDR1 SGHRS, CDR2 YFSETQ. CDR3 bases: TGCGCCAGCAGCGCGACTAGCGGGAGGGACATTCAGTACTTC. This gives the protein CASSATSGRDIQYF.

The table lists this clone with a few counts. The CDR3 region is CASSRRGMNTEAFF. As DNA, the CDR3 is TGTGCCAGTAGCCGCCGTGGGATGAACACTGAAGCTTTCTTT. This chain joins TRBV19 and TRBJ1-1; D ambiguous. The CDR3 loop spans 14 amino acids. Deletions cut 6 bases from V and 0 bases from J, with 11 bases between. CDR1 is LNHDA, CDR2 SQIVND, per germline (reference sequence).

This chain joins TRBV7-3 and TRBJ2-5, with a tentative D call TRBD1 (5 bases). The ends were cut back, 0 bases at V and 1 base at J, with 9 bases in the middle. Germline CDR1 SGHTA, CDR2 FQGTGA. The CDR3 loop spans 15 amino acids. This CDR3 reads CASSLTAGPQETQYF. DNA of the CDR3: TGTGCCAGCAGCTTAACGGCAGGGCCCCAAGAGACCCAGTACTTC. The variable domain in full, with the rest retrieved from reference TRBV7-3 and TRBJ2-5, is GAGVSQTPSNKVTEKGKYVELRCDPISGHTALYWYRQSLGQGPEFLIYFQGTGAADDSGLPNDRFFAVRPEGSVSTLKIQRTERGDSAVYLCASSLTAGPQETQYFGPGTRLLVL.

This clone occurred a few times. This chain uses TRBV5-5 with TRBJ2-3, with unresolved D. The CDR3 has 13 amino acids. Trimming took off 4 bases at V and 6 bases at J, with 12 bases between the two ends. CDR1 and CDR2 from the germline V gene are SGHKS and YYEKEE (reference sequence). The CDR3: CASSPGDRDTQYF. The CDR3 region has the DNA TGTGCCAGCAGCCCCGGAGATAGGGATACGCAGTATTTT.

V usage is TRBV4-1 and J usage is TRBJ2-2; TRBD2 might be the D (6 bases). The CDR3 sequence is 15 residues long. Trimming cost V 4 bases and J 1 base, with 10 bases left between them. CDR1 is MGHRA and CDR2 is YSYEKL in the germline V gene. CDR3 sequence: CASSLGLQNTGELFF. CDR3 coding DNA: TGCGCCAGCAGCCTCGGACTACAGAACACCGGGGAGCTGTTTTTT.

The chain combines TRBV6-1 with TRBJ2-5; D call uncertain. The V and J ends lost 0 bases and 4 bases respectively, with 12 bases between them. CDR1 MNHNS and CDR2 SASEGT come from the germline V gene. This CDR3 region has 15 residues. Here the CDR3 reads CASSEAWSPGETQYF. DNA for the CDR3: TGTGCCAGCAGTGAAGCCTGGTCTCCGGGAGAGACCCAGTACTTC.

Only a few counts were recorded for this clone. The chain recombines TRBV6-6 with TRBJ1-1; D remains ambiguous. From germline, CDR1 is MNHNY and CDR2 SVGAGI (reference sequence). This CDR3 region has 13 residues. V lost 5 bases and J 3 bases, leaving 10 bases between the germline ends. The CDR3 protein is CASSMNSDTEAFF. The CDR3 bases are TGTGCCAGCAGTATGAATTCGGACACTGAAGCTTTCTTT.

The V gene is TRBV4-2, the J gene TRBJ2-6; 10 bases fit TRBD1. Germline V gene sequence: CDR1 LGHNA, CDR2 YNFKEQ. Trimming removed 4 bases from V and 1 base from J; junction bases left unmatched: 10. This CDR3 is built from 19 residues. The CDR3 here is CASSPRRTGGASGANVLTF. CDR3 bases: TGTGCCAGCAGCCCTCGGAGGACAGGGGGAGCTTCTGGGGCCAACGTCCTGACTTTC.

This chain joins TRBV9 and TRBJ1-1; 8 bases align to TRBD1. Germline CDR1 reads SGDLS; CDR2 reads YYNGEE. V lost 4 bases and J lost 6; bases outside the gene matches: 11. This CDR3 contains 15 residues. In DNA, the CDR3 is TGTGCCAGCAGCTCAATTGCAGGGGGCGCCGCTGAAGCTTTCTTT. Protein sequence: CASSSIAGGAAEAFF.

This clone was picked up one time. This rearrangement joins TRBV11-2 to TRBJ2-5; 7 nucleotides align to TRBD2. The CDR3 covers 16 residues. Germline loops: CDR1 SGHAT, CDR2 FQNNGV. V shed 2 bases and J 1 base; nucleotides not matched to a gene: 7. The CDR3 spells CASSLRGSRFQETQYF. The CDR3 DNA sequence: TGTGCCAGCAGCTTACGCGGGAGCCGCTTCCAAGAGACCCAGTACTTC.

The chain recombines TRBV19 with TRBJ1-4; tentatively, D is TRBD1 (6 bases). Germline V CDR1 and CDR2: LNHDA, SQIVND (reference sequence). This CDR3 is built from 14 residues. Between the trimmed V and J ends, which lost 5 bases and 0 bases, there was a span of 7 bases. The CDR3 DNA sequence: TGTGCCAGTAGTGAGGGGGCAACTAATGAAAAACTGTTTTTT. Protein product: CASSEGATNEKLFF.

The chain employs TRBV10-1 and TRBJ2-7; no reliable D call. The V end was cut by 3 bases, the J end by 7 bases, with 10 bases between. This CDR3 contains 12 residues. In germline, CDR1 is WNHNN, CDR2 SYGVQD (reference sequence). The CDR3 loop reads CASSDYLGEQYF. The CDR3 bases are TGCGCCAGCAGTGACTACCTCGGGGAGCAGTACTTC.

V is TRBV9 and J is TRBJ2-3, with a weak D call TRBD2 (5 bases). The CDR3 totals 18 residues. Germline CDR1 is SGDLS and CDR2 is YYNGEE. The germline V and J ends were trimmed by 3 bases and 1 base, with 21 bases remaining between them. In nucleotides, the CDR3 is TGTGCCAGCAGCGCCGGATACCAAGAGGGCCCGGGCACAGATACGCAGTATTTT. The encoded protein is CASSAGYQEGPGTDTQYF.

V gene TRBV6-5 combines with J gene TRBJ2-2; D call uncertain. V dropped 6 bases and J dropped 3 bases, with 8 bases sitting between them. The CDR3 runs to 13 residues. The germline CDR1 and CDR2 sequences are MNHEY and SVGAGI. The CDR3 here is CASSPEDTGELFF. The CDR3 DNA follows: TGTGCCAGCAGCCCAGAGGACACCGGGGAGCTGTTTTTT.

This clone was recorded only once. The chain has TRBV15 and TRBJ2-7, with D possibly being TRBD2 (6 bases). The CDR3 covers 14 residues. Germline lookup yields CDR1 LNHNV and CDR2 YYDKDF (reference sequence). The V end lost 0 bases, the J end lost 4 bases, and 10 bases lay between the germline ends. This CDR3 reads CATSRDPGEYEQYF. The CDR3 nucleotides read TGTGCCACCAGCAGAGACCCGGGAGAATACGAGCAGTACTTC.